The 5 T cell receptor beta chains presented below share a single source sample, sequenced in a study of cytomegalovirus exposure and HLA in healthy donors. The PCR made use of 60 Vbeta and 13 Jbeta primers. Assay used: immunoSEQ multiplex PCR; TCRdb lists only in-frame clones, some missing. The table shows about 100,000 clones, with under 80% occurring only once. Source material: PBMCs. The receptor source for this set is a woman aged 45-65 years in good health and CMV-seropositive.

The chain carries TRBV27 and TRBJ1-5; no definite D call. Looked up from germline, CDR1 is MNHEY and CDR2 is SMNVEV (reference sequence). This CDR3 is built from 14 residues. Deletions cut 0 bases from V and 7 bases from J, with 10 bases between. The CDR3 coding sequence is TGTGCCAGCAGTTTATCGATCGGGAGACAGCCCCAGCATTTT. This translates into CASSLSIGRQPQHF.

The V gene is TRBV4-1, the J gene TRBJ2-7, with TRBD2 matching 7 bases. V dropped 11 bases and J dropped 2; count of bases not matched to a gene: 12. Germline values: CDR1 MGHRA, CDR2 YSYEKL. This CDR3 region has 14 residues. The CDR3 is CASTRERGPYEQYF. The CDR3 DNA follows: TGCGCCTCGACTAGGGAGCGGGGTCCCTACGAGCAGTACTTC.

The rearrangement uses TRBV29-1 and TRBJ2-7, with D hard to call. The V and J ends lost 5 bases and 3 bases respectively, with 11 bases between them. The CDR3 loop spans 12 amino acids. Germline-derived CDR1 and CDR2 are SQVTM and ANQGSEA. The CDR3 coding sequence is TGCAGCGTTCAAGCAGGCGTCTACGAGCAGTACTTC. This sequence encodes CSVQAGVYEQYF.

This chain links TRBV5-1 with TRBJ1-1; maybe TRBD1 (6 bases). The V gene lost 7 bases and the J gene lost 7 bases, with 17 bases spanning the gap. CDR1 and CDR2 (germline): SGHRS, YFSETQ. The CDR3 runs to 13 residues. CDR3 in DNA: TGCGCCAGCCGTCAATGGACAGAGCTTGAAGCTTTCTTT. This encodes CASRQWTELEAFF. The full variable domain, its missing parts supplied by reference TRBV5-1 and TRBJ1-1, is KAGVTQTPRYLIKTRGQQVTLSCSPISGHRSVSWYQQTPGQGLQFLFEYFSETQRNKGNFPGRFSGRQFSNSRSEMNVSTLELGDSALYLCASRQWTELEAFFGQGTRLTVV.

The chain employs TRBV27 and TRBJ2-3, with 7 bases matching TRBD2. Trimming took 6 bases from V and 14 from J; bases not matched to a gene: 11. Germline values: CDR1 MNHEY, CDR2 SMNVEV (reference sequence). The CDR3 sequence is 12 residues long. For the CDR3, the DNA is TGTGCCAGCAGCCCTGGGGCGGGAGCTTGGTATTTT. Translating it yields CASSPGAGAWYF.